The 2 T cell receptor beta chains reported below all come from one sample, sequenced in a study of cytomegalovirus exposure and HLA in healthy donors. Both 60 Vbeta primers and 13 Jbeta primers went into the PCR. Profiling relied on immunoSEQ multiplex PCR, and the TCRdb table lists in-frame clones only, not all of them. The sample has some 130,000 clones; around 75% are singletons. What was sequenced was PBMCs. These receptors were collected from a man aged 35-49 years in good health and CMV-seronegative.

This clone was detected once. This chain connects TRBV30 to TRBJ2-3, with 9 bases identical to TRBD2. Per the germline V gene, CDR1 is GTSNPN and CDR2 is SVGIG (reference sequence). After removal of 2 bases from V and 4 bases from J, the junction contained 7 bases not matched to a gene. The CDR3 is 15 residues long. The CDR3: CAWSSERGAADTQYF. CDR3 nucleotide sequence: TGTGCCTGGAGTTCCGAGCGGGGGGCTGCAGATACGCAGTATTTT.

This chain connects TRBV6-1 to TRBJ2-7; the D is unclear. V was trimmed by 3 bases and J by 2 bases, leaving 11 bases between them. CDR1 is MNHNS, CDR2 SASEGT, per germline. The CDR3 has 14 residues. The CDR3 DNA reads TGTGCCAGCAGTGAGATACCGGGTCCCTACGAGCAGTACTTC. Translation: CASSEIPGPYEQYF.